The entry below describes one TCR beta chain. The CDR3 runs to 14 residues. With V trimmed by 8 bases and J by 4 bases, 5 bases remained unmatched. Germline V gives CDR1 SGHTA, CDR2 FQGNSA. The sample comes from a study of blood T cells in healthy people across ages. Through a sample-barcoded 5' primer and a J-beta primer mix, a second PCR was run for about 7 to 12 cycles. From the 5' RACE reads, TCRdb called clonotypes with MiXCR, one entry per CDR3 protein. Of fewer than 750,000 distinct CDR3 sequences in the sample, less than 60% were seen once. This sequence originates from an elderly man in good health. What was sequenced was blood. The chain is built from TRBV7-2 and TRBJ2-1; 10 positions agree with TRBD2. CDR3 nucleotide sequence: TGTGCCAGCGGAACTAGCGGGACTTACAATGAGCAGTTCTTC. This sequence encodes CASGTSGTYNEQFF.